A single sample gave rise to the 23 T cell receptor beta chains below, sequenced in a study of OX40 agonist ivuxolimab in advanced cancers. Generated by immunoSEQ multiplex PCR, the TCRdb table keeps only in-frame clones and is missing some. Of about 43,000 clones in the sample, approximately 86% were seen once. The starting material was CD4+ or CD8+ T cells sorted from blood, obtained in a trial of the OX40 agonist ivuxolimab. Receptors originate from an adult with an advanced solid tumor such as melanoma, head and neck, liver or kidney cancer.

This chain links TRBV2 with TRBJ2-7, with 7 bases fitting TRBD2. V shed 7 bases and J 12 bases; nucleotides not matched to a gene: 6. Germline V gives CDR1 SNHLY, CDR2 FYNNEI. This CDR3 contains 10 residues. Written as DNA, the CDR3 is TGTGCCAGCAAAGGACTAGGGATGTACGTC. Its translation: CASKGLGMYV.

The V call is TRBV2, the J call TRBJ2-5; possible D gene TRBD2, 5 bases. The CDR3 has 15 amino acids. From germline, CDR1 is SNHLY and CDR2 FYNNEI. The V end lost 3 bases, the J end lost 3 bases, and 14 bases lay between the germline ends. The DNA for the CDR3 is TGTGCCAGCAGTGATGTCTCGGAGGCCGAAGAGACCCAGTACTTC. It codes for CASSDVSEAEETQYF.

On this clone: A junction end diverges from the germline sequence, so it may reflect a read error. This chain uses TRBV5-1 with TRBJ1-5; D not resolved. In germline, CDR1 is SGHRS, CDR2 YFSETQ. The CDR3 contains 13 residues. CDR3 sequence: CASSLGFNQPQHF. The CDR3 coding sequence is TGCGCCAGCAGTTTGGGGTTCAATCAGCCCCAGCATTTT.

V and J are TRBV6-5 and TRBJ2-7; D unresolved. From germline, CDR1 is MNHEY and CDR2 SVGAGI. This CDR3 comprises 15 residues. V shed 0 bases and J shed 2 bases, with 11 bases lying between them. CDR3 residues: CASSYSPPPAYEQYF. The CDR3 DNA sequence: TGTGCCAGCAGTTACTCACCCCCCCCGGCCTACGAGCAGTACTTC.

The chain combines TRBV28 with TRBJ2-4; D gene uncertain. Trimming pared 2 bases from V and 11 bases from J, leaving 25 bases between. This CDR3 has 17 amino acids. CDR1 and CDR2 (germline): MDHEN, SYDVKM. The CDR3 DNA is TGTGCCAGCAGTTTACAGCCCCCAAAAGTTAGATTTGGAGTTCAGTACTTC. Its protein product is CASSLQPPKVRFGVQYF.

The V and J genes are TRBV11-1 and TRBJ2-3; tentatively, D is TRBD1 (5 bases). Per the germline V gene, CDR1 is SGHAT and CDR2 is FQDESV (reference sequence). V lost 4 bases and J lost 2, with 13 bases in between. The CDR3 covers 15 residues. The CDR3 sequence: CASSSPGFVTDTQYF. The DNA of the CDR3 is TGTGCCAGCAGCTCGCCAGGGTTCGTCACAGATACGCAGTATTTT. Full variable domain (missing parts from reference TRBV11-1 and TRBJ2-3): EAEVAQSPRYKITEKSQAVAFWCDPISGHATLYWYRQILGQGPELLVQFQDESVVDDSQLPKDRFSAERLKGVDSTLKIQPAELGDSAMYLCASSSPGFVTDTQYFGPGTRLTVL.

The chain joins TRBV6-1 to TRBJ1-1; D is ambiguous. Trimming left V 6 bases short and J 1 base short, with 9 bases between. Germline values: CDR1 MNHNS, CDR2 SASEGT. The CDR3 has 13 residues. The CDR3 DNA sequence: TGTGCCAGCAGGGTAGTTCGGAACACTGAAGCTTTCTTT. Amino acids: CASRVVRNTEAFF.

This clone was counted once. The chain carries TRBV11-2 and TRBJ2-6; tentatively, D is TRBD1 (5 bases). The CDR3 runs 16 residues. Trimming stripped 5 bases from V and 0 bases from J, with 11 bases between. Germline assignment: CDR1 SGHAT and CDR2 FQNNGV. CDR3 sequence (DNA): TGTGCCAGCAGCATCCCAGGGCCCTCTGGGGCCAACGTCCTGACTTTC. Residues: CASSIPGPSGANVLTF. Complete variable domain (other parts from reference TRBV11-2 and TRBJ2-6): EAGVAQSPRYKIIEKRQSVAFWCNPISGHATLYWYQQILGQGPKLLIQFQNNGVVDDSQLPKDRFSAERLKGVDSTLKIQPAKLEDSAVYLCASSIPGPSGANVLTFGAGSRLTVL.

V usage is TRBV11-2 and J usage is TRBJ1-2; D is uncertain. Trimming left V 0 bases short and J 6 bases short, with 11 bases between. Germline CDR1 SGHAT, CDR2 FQNNGV. The CDR3 runs 14 residues. The CDR3 spells CASSLEAQTNGYTF. The CDR3 nucleotides are TGTGCCAGCAGCTTAGAAGCGCAGACCAATGGCTACACCTTC.

The rearrangement links TRBV27 to TRBJ2-7, with TRBD1 as a possible D gene (6 bases). Looked up from germline, CDR1 is MNHEY and CDR2 is SMNVEV (reference sequence). V was shortened by 6 bases and J by 2 bases, with 14 bases between the two germline ends. There are 14 residues in the CDR3. CDR3 residues: CASSLGTLPYEQYF. The CDR3 DNA reads as TGTGCCAGCAGCCTCGGGACACTTCCCTACGAGCAGTACTTC.

The chain recombines TRBV29-1 with TRBJ2-4; D call uncertain. Between the trimmed V and J ends, which lost 4 bases and 0 bases, there was a span of 7 bases. The CDR3 covers 13 residues. From germline, CDR1 is SQVTM and CDR2 ANQGSEA. The CDR3 coding sequence is TGCAGCGTTGTAGCAGTAGCCAAAAACATTCAGTACTTC. Translation: CSVVAVAKNIQYF.

The J gene is TRBJ1-4, the V gene TRBV28, with TRBD1 matching 7 bases. J was trimmed by 8 bases and V by 5 bases; bases with no gene match: 5. The germline V gene has CDR1 MDHEN and CDR2 SYDVKM. The CDR3 runs 13 residues. For the CDR3, the DNA is TGTGCCAGCAGTGTAGCAGGGGGAGAAAAACTGTTTTTT. This codes for CASSVAGGEKLFF.

The V and J genes are TRBV6-5 and TRBJ1-2, with D possibly being TRBD1 (6 bases). Trimming removed 6 bases from V and 8 bases from J, with 19 bases in between. The CDR3 extends over 14 amino acids. Germline CDR1 is MNHEY and CDR2 is SVGAGI. The CDR3 is CASSHGQYLGGYTF. CDR3 nucleotide sequence: TGTGCCAGCAGCCACGGACAGTACCTGGGGGGCTACACCTTC.

The V call is TRBV4-1, the J call TRBJ2-3, with 12 bases that match TRBD2. J was trimmed by 3 bases and V by 0 bases; bases with no gene match: 7. This CDR3 spans 18 amino acids. CDR1 MGHRA and CDR2 YSYEKL come from the germline V gene. This CDR3 is CASSQEPSGRGRTDTQYF. The CDR3 DNA is TGCGCCAGCAGCCAAGAGCCTAGCGGGAGGGGGAGGACAGATACGCAGTATTTT.

This chain joins TRBV9 and TRBJ2-1; TRBD1 matches at 8 bases. Per the germline V gene, CDR1 is SGDLS and CDR2 is YYNGEE. J gave up 6 bases and V 3 bases, and 5 bases lay outside the gene matches. CDR3 length: 14 amino acids. The CDR3 sequence: CASSDRTGINEQFF. DNA of the CDR3: TGTGCCAGCAGCGACCGGACAGGGATCAATGAGCAGTTCTTC.

V is TRBV4-3 and J is TRBJ2-1; either TRBD1 or TRBD2 may fit D (5 bases each). V was cut by 0 bases and J by 3 bases, with 9 bases left in between. The CDR3 consists of 15 residues. CDR1 and CDR2 from the germline V gene are LGHNA and YSLEER. The CDR3 spells CASSQDSGGYNEQFF. The CDR3 DNA reads as TGCGCCAGCAGCCAAGACTCTGGGGGCTACAATGAGCAGTTCTTC.

V and J are TRBV27 and TRBJ1-1, with a possible D match to TRBD1 (6 bases). The CDR3 runs to 16 residues. Per germline, CDR1 MNHEY and CDR2 SMNVEV (reference sequence). V shed 2 bases and J shed 1 base, with 14 bases lying between them. The chain's CDR3 is CASSLTLGGWNTEAFF. For the CDR3, the DNA is TGTGCCAGCAGTTTAACCCTAGGGGGATGGAACACTGAAGCTTTCTTT.

The rearrangement joins TRBV6-1 to TRBJ2-2; a possible D gene is TRBD1 (5 bases). Germline loops: CDR1 MNHNS, CDR2 SASEGT. The ends were cut back, 8 bases at V and 0 bases at J, with 7 bases in the middle. The CDR3 runs to 13 residues. CDR3 in DNA: TGTGCCAGCCCAGGGACGAACACCGGGGAGCTGTTTTTT. It translates to CASPGTNTGELFF.

The V call is TRBV28, the J call TRBJ1-6, with D tentatively TRBD1 (6 bases). V gave up 5 bases and J gave up 6 bases, with 17 bases separating them. CDR3 length: 16 residues. From germline, CDR1 is MDHEN and CDR2 SYDVKM. The chain's CDR3 is CASSTRRGLFNSPLHF. The DNA of the CDR3 is TGTGCCAGCAGTACCCGCAGGGGCCTGTTTAATTCACCCCTCCACTTT.

The CDR3 region is CASSLSGTTNTGELFF. In DNA, the CDR3 is TGTGCCAGCAGCCTATCTGGGACAACAAACACCGGGGAGCTGTTTTTT. The chain carries TRBV7-9 and TRBJ2-2, with a possible D match to TRBD1 (6 bases). Looked up from germline, CDR1 is SEHNR and CDR2 is FQNEAQ (reference sequence). CDR3 size: 16 residues. The germline V and J ends were trimmed by 5 bases and 2 bases, with 15 bases remaining between them.

This chain uses TRBV19 with TRBJ2-2, with D perhaps matching TRBD2 (6 bases). With 0 bases removed from V and 3 bases from J, the gap between germline ends came to 11 bases. Germline V lookup: CDR1 LNHDA, CDR2 SQIVND (reference sequence). CDR3 length: 16 residues. The CDR3 region is CASSIERGLDTGELFF. CDR3 DNA: TGTGCCAGTAGTATAGAGCGGGGCTTGGACACCGGGGAGCTGTTTTTT.

This clone occurred a few times. The chain carries TRBV11-1 and TRBJ1-1, with D tentatively TRBD1 (5 bases). V gave up 0 bases and J gave up 5 bases, with 10 bases separating them. This CDR3 is 14 amino acids long. Per the germline V gene, CDR1 is SGHAT and CDR2 is FQDESV (reference sequence). The chain's CDR3 is CASSLAGVGTEAFF. As DNA, the CDR3 is TGTGCCAGCAGCTTAGCGGGGGTTGGGACTGAAGCTTTCTTT.

This clone qualifies as medium-sized. Other DNA sequences in this specimen translate into the identical CDR3. The gene calls are TRBV19 and TRBJ1-1; no definite D call. Trimming removed 5 bases from V and 0 bases from J, with 7 bases in between. CDR3 length: 13 amino acids. CDR1 and CDR2 from the germline V gene are LNHDA and SQIVND (reference sequence). The CDR3: CASSFTLNTEAFF. DNA for the CDR3: TGTGCCAGTAGTTTTACCTTGAACACTGAAGCTTTCTTT.